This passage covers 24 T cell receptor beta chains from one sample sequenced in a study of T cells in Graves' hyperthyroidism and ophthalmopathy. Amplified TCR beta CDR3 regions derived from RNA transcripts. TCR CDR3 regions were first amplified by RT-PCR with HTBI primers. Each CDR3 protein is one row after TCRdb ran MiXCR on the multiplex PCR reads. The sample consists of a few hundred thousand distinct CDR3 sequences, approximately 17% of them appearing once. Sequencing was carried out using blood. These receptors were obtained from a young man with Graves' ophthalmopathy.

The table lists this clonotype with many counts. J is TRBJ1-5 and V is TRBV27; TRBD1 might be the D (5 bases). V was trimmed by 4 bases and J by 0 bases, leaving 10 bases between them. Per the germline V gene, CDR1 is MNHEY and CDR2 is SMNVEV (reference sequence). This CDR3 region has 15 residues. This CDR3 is CASSSGTLSNQPQHF. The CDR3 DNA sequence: TGTGCCAGCAGTTCCGGGACCCTTAGCAATCAGCCCCAGCATTTT.

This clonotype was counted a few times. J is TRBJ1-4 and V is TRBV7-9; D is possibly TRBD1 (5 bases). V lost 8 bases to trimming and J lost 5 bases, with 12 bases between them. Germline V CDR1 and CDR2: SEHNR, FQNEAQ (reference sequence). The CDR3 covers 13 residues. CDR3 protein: CASARDGNEKLFF. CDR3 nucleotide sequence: TGTGCCAGCGCCCGGGACGGGAATGAAAAACTGTTTTTT.

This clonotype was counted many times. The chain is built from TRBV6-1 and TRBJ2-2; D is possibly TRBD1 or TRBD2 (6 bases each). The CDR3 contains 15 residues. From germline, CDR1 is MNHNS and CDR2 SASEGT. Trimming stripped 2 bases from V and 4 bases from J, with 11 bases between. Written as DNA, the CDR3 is TGTGCCAGCAGTGAATCACAGGGAGGCACCGGGGAGCTGTTTTTT. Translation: CASSESQGGTGELFF.

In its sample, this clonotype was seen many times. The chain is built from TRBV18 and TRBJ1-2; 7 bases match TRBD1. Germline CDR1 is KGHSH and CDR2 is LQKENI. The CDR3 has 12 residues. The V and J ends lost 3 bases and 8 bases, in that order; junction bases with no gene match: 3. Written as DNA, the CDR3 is TGTGCCAGCTCACCTACAGGGGAAGGCTACACCTTC. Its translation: CASSPTGEGYTF.

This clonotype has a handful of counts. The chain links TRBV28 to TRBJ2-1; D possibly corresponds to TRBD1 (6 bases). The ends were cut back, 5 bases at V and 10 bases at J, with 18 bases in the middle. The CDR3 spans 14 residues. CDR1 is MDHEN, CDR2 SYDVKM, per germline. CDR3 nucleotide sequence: TGTGCCAGCAGTGTAGCCGTACAGGGCGGGGAGCAGTTCTTC. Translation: CASSVAVQGGEQFF.

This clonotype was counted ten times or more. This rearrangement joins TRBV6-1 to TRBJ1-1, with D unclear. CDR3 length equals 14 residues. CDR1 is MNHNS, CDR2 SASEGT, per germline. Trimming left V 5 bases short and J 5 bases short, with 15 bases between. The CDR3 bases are TGTGCCAGCAGTTCCGACACTGTGAGGACTGAAGCTTTCTTT. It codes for CASSSDTVRTEAFF.

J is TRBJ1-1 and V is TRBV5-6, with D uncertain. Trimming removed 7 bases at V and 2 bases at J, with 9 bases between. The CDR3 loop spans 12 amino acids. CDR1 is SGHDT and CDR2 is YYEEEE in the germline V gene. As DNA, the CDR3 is TGTGCCAGCGTACGGGGAAACACTGAAGCTTTCTTT. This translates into CASVRGNTEAFF.

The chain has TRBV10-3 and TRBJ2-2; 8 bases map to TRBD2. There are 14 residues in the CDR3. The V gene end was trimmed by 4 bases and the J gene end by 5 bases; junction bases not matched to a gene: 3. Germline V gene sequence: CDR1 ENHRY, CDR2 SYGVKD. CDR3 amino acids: CAISAGGETGELFF. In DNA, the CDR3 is TGTGCCATCAGTGCGGGAGGGGAGACCGGGGAGCTGTTTTTT.

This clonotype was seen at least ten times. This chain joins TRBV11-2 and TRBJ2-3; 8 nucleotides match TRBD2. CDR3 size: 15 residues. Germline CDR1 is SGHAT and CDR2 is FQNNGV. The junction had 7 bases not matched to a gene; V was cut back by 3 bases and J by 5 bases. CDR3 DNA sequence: TGTGCCAGCAGCTTCGGGGGGGTTCCTCAAGATACGCAGTATTTT. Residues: CASSFGGVPQDTQYF.

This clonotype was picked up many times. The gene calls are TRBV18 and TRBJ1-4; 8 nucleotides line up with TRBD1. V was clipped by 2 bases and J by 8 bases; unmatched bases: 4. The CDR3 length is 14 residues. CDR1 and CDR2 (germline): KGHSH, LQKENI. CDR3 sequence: CASSPGQGGEKLFF. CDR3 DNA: TGTGCCAGCTCACCAGGACAGGGTGGCGAAAAACTGTTTTTT.

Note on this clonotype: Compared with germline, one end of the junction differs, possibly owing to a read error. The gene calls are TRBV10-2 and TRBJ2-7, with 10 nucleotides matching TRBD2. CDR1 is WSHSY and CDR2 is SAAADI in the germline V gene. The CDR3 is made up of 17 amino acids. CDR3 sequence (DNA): TGTGCCAGCAGCCAACCCTTTTCAGCGGGGGGGCCCCTCGAGCGGTACTTC. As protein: CASSQPFSAGGPLERYF.

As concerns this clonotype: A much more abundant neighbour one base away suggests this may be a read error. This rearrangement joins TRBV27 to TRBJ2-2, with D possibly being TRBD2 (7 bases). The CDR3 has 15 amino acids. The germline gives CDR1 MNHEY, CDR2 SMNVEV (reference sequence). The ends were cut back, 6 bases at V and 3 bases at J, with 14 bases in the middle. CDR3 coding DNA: TGTGCCAGCAGGCTAGTGGGGGGGCACACCGGGGAGCTGTTTTTT. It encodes CASRLVGGHTGELFF.

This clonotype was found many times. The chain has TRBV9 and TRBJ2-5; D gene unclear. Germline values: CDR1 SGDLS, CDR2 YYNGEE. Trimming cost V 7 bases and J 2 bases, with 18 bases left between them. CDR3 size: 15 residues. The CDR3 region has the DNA TGTGCCAGCTCCCCGACTGGAAGGGTACAAGAGACCCAGTACTTC. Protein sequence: CASSPTGRVQETQYF.

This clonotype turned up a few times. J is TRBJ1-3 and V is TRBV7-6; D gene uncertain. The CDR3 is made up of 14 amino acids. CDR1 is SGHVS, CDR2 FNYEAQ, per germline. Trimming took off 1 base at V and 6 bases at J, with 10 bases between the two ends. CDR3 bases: TGTGCCAGCAGCTTAGACGGTCGTCAAAACACCATATATTTT. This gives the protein CASSLDGRQNTIYF. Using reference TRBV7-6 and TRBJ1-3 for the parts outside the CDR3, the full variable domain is GAGVSQSPRYKVTKRGQDVALRCDPISGHVSLYWYRQALGQGPEFLTYFNYEAQQDKSGLPNDRFSAERPEGSISTLTIQRTEQRDSAMYRCASSLDGRQNTIYFGEGSWLTVV.

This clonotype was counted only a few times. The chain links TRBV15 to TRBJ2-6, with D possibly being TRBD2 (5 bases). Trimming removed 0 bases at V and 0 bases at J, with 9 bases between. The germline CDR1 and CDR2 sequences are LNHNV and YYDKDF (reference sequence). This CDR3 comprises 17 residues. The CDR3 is CATSRDLASSGANVLTF. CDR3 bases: TGTGCCACCAGCAGAGATCTAGCCTCCTCTGGGGCCAACGTCCTGACTTTC.

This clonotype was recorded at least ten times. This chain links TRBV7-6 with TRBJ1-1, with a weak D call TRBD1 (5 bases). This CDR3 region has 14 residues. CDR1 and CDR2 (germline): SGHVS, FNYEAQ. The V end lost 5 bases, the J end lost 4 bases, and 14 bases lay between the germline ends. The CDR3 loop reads CASSPLGGTTEAFF. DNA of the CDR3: TGTGCCAGCAGCCCCCTGGGAGGGACCACTGAAGCTTTCTTT.

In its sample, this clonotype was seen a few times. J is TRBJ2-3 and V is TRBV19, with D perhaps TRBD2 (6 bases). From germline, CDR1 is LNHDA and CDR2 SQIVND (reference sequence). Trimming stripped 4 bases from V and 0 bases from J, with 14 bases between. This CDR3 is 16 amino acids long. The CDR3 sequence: CASSTRGTASTDTQYF. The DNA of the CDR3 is TGTGCCAGTAGTACCCGCGGGACGGCTAGCACAGATACGCAGTATTTT. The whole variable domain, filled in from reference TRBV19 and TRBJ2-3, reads DGGITQSPKYLFRKEGQNVTLSCEQNLNHDAMYWYRQDPGQGLRLIYYSQIVNDFQKGDIAEGYSVSREKKESFPLTVTSAQKNPTAFYLCASSTRGTASTDTQYFGPGTRLTVL.

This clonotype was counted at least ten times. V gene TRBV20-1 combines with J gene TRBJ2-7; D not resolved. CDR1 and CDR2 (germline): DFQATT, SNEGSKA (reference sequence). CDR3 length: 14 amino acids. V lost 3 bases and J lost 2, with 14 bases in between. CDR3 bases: TGCAGTGCTAGCCCCCGTTTTCGAGCCTACGAGCAGTACTTC. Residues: CSASPRFRAYEQYF.

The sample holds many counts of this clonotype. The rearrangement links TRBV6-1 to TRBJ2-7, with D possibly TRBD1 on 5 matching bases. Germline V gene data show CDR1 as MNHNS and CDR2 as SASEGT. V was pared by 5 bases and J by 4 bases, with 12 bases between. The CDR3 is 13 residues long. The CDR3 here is CASSLTPGYEQYF. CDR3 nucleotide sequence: TGTGCCAGCAGTCTAACCCCAGGGTACGAGCAGTACTTC.

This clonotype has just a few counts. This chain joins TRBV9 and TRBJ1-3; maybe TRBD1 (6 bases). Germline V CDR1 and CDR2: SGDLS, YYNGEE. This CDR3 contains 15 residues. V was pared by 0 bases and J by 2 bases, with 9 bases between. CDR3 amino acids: CASSVAAGAGNTIYF. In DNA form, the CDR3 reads TGTGCCAGCAGCGTAGCTGCAGGGGCTGGAAACACCATATATTTT.

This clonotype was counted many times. The CDR3 nucleotides are TGTGCCAGCAGCATCGGGACAGCTAACCAAGAGACCCAGTACTTC. The encoded protein is CASSIGTANQETQYF. The chain uses TRBV11-2 and TRBJ2-5; 7 bases agree with TRBD1. CDR1 SGHAT and CDR2 FQNNGV come from the germline V gene. CDR3 length: 15 amino acids. The junction had 6 bases not matched to a gene; V was cut back by 5 bases and J by 0 bases.

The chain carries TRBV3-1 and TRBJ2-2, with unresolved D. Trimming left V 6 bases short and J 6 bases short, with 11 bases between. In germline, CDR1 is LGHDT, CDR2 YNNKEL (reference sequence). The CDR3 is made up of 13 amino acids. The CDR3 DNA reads TGTGCCAGCAGGCCCGGGCAGGCCGGGGAGCTGTTTTTT. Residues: CASRPGQAGELFF.

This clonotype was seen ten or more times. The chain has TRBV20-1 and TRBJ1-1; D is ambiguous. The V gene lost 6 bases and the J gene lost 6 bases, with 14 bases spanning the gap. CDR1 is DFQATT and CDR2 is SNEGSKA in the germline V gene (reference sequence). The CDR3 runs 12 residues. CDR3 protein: CSAQRGDSEAFF. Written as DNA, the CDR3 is TGCAGTGCACAACGCGGCGATTCTGAAGCTTTCTTT.

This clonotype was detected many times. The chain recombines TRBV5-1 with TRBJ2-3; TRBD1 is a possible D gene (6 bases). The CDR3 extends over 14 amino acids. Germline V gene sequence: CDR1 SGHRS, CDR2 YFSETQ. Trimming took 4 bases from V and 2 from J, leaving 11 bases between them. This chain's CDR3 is CASSGDTYTDTQYF. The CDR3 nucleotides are TGCGCCAGCAGCGGGGACACTTACACAGATACGCAGTATTTT.